This T cell receptor beta chain was sequenced in a study of shared clonotypes between healthy human individuals. Study in general: Per donor, three plates held CD4 naive cells, three held CD4 memory, two held CD8 naive and one held CD8 memory. General study results and limits: Apart from blood, nothing was sampled; tissue repertoires likely differ.

Comment on this clone: The antigen remains undetermined.

The naive CD8 population came from CD45RO-negative cells selected for CCR7, without terminally differentiated effector memory CD45RA+ cells. Using immunoSEQ multiplex PCR, the repertoire was profiled, and TCRdb retains in-frame clones only, with some absent. The sample has more than 600,000 clones, roughly nine tenths seen once; the top ten hold roughly 24%. The clonotype was recovered from a man aged 25-45 years in good health. Sequencing was done on a sample of naive CD8+ T cells sorted from blood.

The CDR3, as DNA: TGTGCCAGCAGCACCCCCGGACTAGCGGTCCATGAGCAGTTCTTC. Translated: CASSTPGLAVHEQFF. The chain couples TRBV14 to TRBJ2-1, with 10 bases matching TRBD2. Unmatched junction bases numbered 9, after V lost 5 bases and J lost 8 bases. Germline CDR1 reads SGHDN; CDR2 reads FVKESK. There are 15 residues in the CDR3.